This entry features one TCR beta chain sequence. Its specificity is not known. The data belong to a study of shared clonotypes between healthy human individuals. Study-level points and caveats: Some naive CD4 clonotypes, approximately 4.5%, turned up in common across a handful of donors.

CDR1 and CDR2 from the germline V gene are MDHEN and SYDVKM. This CDR3 spans 15 amino acids. The ends lost 4 bases at V and 5 bases at J; junction bases unmatched: 8. Using immunoSEQ multiplex PCR, the repertoire was profiled, and TCRdb retains in-frame clones only, with some absent. Among about 1.5 million clones listed, 98% were seen once. This sequence was found in a man aged 30-40 years in good health. Material: naive CD4+ T cells sorted from blood. The subset: CD45RA+ positively selected. The chain has TRBV28 and TRBJ2-1; 7 nucleotides line up with TRBD1. The CDR3 DNA reads TGTGCCAGCAGTTCACCCGGGACAGCCAACAATGAGCAGTTCTTC. Its protein is CASSSPGTANNEQFF. Full variable domain (rest looked up from reference TRBV28 and TRBJ2-1): DVKVTQSSRYLVKRTGEKVFLECVQDMDHENMFWYRQDPGLGLRLIYFSYDVKMKEKGDIPEGYSVSREKKERFSLILESASTNQTSMYLCASSSPGTANNEQFFGPGTRLTVL.